A single sample gave rise to the 29 T cell receptor beta chains below, sequenced in a study of cytomegalovirus exposure and HLA in healthy donors. Primers for the PCR totalled 60 Vbeta and 13 Jbeta. Sequencing was performed with immunoSEQ multiplex PCR; in TCRdb, only in-frame clones are kept and a portion is missing. The table includes under 200,000 clones, around 79% detected once. Specimen: PBMCs. These receptors were obtained from a woman in her forties or fifties in good health and CMV-seronegative.

V gene TRBV6-5 combines with J gene TRBJ1-1; tentatively, D is TRBD1 (6 bases). V lost 7 bases and J 3 bases, leaving 18 bases between the germline ends. CDR1 is MNHEY, CDR2 SVGAGI, per germline. CDR3 length: 15 residues. The chain's CDR3 is CASKLQTGYHTEAFF. Here the CDR3 DNA reads TGTGCCAGCAAACTTCAAACAGGGTATCACACTGAAGCTTTCTTT.

The chain carries TRBV5-4 and TRBJ1-4; D ambiguous. CDR1 and CDR2 (germline): SGHNT, YYREEE (reference sequence). V was cut by 0 bases and J by 5 bases, with 8 bases left in between. This CDR3 spans 14 amino acids. This CDR3 reads CASSLAIQNEKLFF. The CDR3 bases are TGTGCCAGCAGCTTGGCTATACAGAATGAAAAACTGTTTTTT.

The rearrangement links TRBV28 to TRBJ1-1, with D unresolved. Germline V gives CDR1 MDHEN, CDR2 SYDVKM. The CDR3 totals 14 residues. V was clipped by 5 bases and J by 0 bases, with 10 bases between them. CDR3 nucleotides: TGTGCCAGCAGTCCCACAGCCATGAACACTGAAGCTTTCTTT. Its translation: CASSPTAMNTEAFF.

This clone was counted once. The V and J genes are TRBV9 and TRBJ1-2; possibly TRBD1 for D (6 bases). V lost 4 bases to trimming and J lost 3 bases, with 10 bases between them. The CDR3 extends over 13 amino acids. Germline-derived CDR1 and CDR2 are SGDLS and YYNGEE. Written as DNA, the CDR3 is TGTGCCAGCAGCCCAAGGACAGACTATGGCTACACCTTC. Protein: CASSPRTDYGYTF.

The V gene is TRBV4-2, the J gene TRBJ2-6; TRBD2 matches 7 bases. Germline CDR1 and CDR2: LGHNA and YNFKEQ. The CDR3 consists of 20 residues. The J segment lost 1 base and the V segment lost 0 bases, leaving 12 bases of the junction unmatched. CDR3 loop: CASSQDPMGGSWSGANVLTF. In DNA form, the CDR3 reads TGTGCCAGCAGCCAAGATCCAATGGGCGGGAGCTGGTCTGGGGCCAACGTCCTGACTTTC.

The chain employs TRBV11-3 and TRBJ1-3; D is undetermined. The CDR3 contains 14 residues. V shed 5 bases and J shed 0 bases, with 8 bases lying between them. Germline CDR1 and CDR2: SGHNT and YENEEA. In DNA form, the CDR3 reads TGTGCCAGCAGCCTGAGGTCCTCTGGAAACACCATATATTTT. Translating it yields CASSLRSSGNTIYF.

This CDR3 is CASSGGNLDLDRRNQPQHF. The DNA for the CDR3 is TGTGCCAGCAGTGGAGGCAACCTAGACCTTGACAGGCGCAATCAGCCCCAGCATTTT. The J gene is TRBJ1-5, the V gene TRBV6-1, with D perhaps matching TRBD1 (6 bases). The CDR3 length is 19 residues. V lost 4 bases and J lost 2, with 24 bases in between. CDR1 MNHNS and CDR2 SASEGT come from the germline V gene.

This chain links TRBV30 with TRBJ2-7; D perhaps matches TRBD1 (5 bases). V was pared by 0 bases and J by 3 bases, with 12 bases between. Germline CDR1 and CDR2: GTSNPN and SVGIG (reference sequence). The CDR3 runs to 14 residues. CDR3 sequence (DNA): TGTGCCTGGAGTGTAAGCGCAGGGTTCTACGAGCAGTACTTC. It is translated as CAWSVSAGFYEQYF. Full variable domain (remainder filled in from reference TRBV30 and TRBJ2-7): SQTIHQWPATLVQPVGSPLSLECTVEGTSNPNLYWYRQAAGRGLQLLFYSVGIGQISSEVPQNLSASRPQDRQFILSSKKLLLSDSGFYLCAWSVSAGFYEQYFGPGTRLTVT.

J is TRBJ2-2 and V is TRBV2; maybe TRBD1 (5 bases). V was cut by 5 bases and J by 1 base, with 17 bases left in between. The CDR3 runs to 17 residues. Germline loops: CDR1 SNHLY, CDR2 FYNNEI. For the CDR3, the DNA is TGTGCCAGCAGTCAGAAGGGGCTAGTTGGGAACACCGGGGAGCTGTTTTTT. It yields the protein CASSQKGLVGNTGELFF.

The V gene is TRBV5-1, the J gene TRBJ2-1; TRBD2 aligns across 9 bases. This CDR3 contains 14 residues. Trimming cost V 3 bases and J 4 bases; bases outside gene matches: 2. Germline CDR1 is SGHRS and CDR2 is YFSETQ. Here the CDR3 DNA reads TGCGCCAGCAGCTCACTAGCGGGTTACAATGAGCAGTTCTTC. It codes for CASSSLAGYNEQFF. Drawing the rest from reference TRBV5-1 and TRBJ2-1, the complete variable domain is KAGVTQTPRYLIKTRGQQVTLSCSPISGHRSVSWYQQTPGQGLQFLFEYFSETQRNKGNFPGRFSGRQFSNSRSEMNVSTLELGDSALYLCASSSLAGYNEQFFGPGTRLTVL.

V gene TRBV29-1 combines with J gene TRBJ2-5; 7 bases are shared with TRBD2. V shed 7 bases, J shed 4 bases, and the junction held 12 bases outside the gene matches. CDR1 SQVTM and CDR2 ANQGSEA come from the germline V gene. The CDR3 is 14 amino acids. The CDR3 protein is CSAAFAGVRETQYF. Written as DNA, the CDR3 is TGCAGCGCCGCGTTTGCGGGAGTCCGAGAGACCCAGTACTTC.

As to this clone: A read error may account for a junction end that differs from germline. The rearrangement uses TRBV27 and TRBJ2-2; 9 bases are a match to TRBD2. CDR3 length equals 15 residues. The germline CDR1 and CDR2 sequences are MNHEY and SMNVEV (reference sequence). The DNA for the CDR3 is TGTGCCAGCACTTTAGCGGGGGAGAACACCGGGGAGCTGTTTTTT. It translates to CASTLAGENTGELFF.

This chain joins TRBV4-1 and TRBJ1-2; D is possibly TRBD1 (6 bases). V lost 3 bases, J lost 4 bases, and 15 bases lay in between. CDR1 MGHRA and CDR2 YSYEKL come from the germline V gene. This CDR3 spans 15 amino acids. CDR3 in amino acids: CASSQSLQGFYGYTF. CDR3 coding DNA: TGCGCCAGCAGCCAGAGTTTACAGGGCTTCTATGGCTACACCTTC.

The V and J genes are TRBV7-3 and TRBJ2-7; 7 bases fit TRBD2. CDR1 and CDR2 from the germline V gene are SGHTA and FQGTGA. The V and J ends lost 2 bases and 2 bases, in that order; junction bases with no gene match: 9. This CDR3 has 16 residues. CDR3 in DNA: TGTGCCAGCAGCTTATTCGGAGGACTAGGGACCTACGAGCAGTACTTC. Protein sequence: CASSLFGGLGTYEQYF. Using reference TRBV7-3 and TRBJ2-7 for the parts outside the CDR3, the full variable domain is GAGVSQTPSNKVTEKGKYVELRCDPISGHTALYWYRQSLGQGPEFLIYFQGTGAADDSGLPNDRFFAVRPEGSVSTLKIQRTERGDSAVYLCASSLFGGLGTYEQYFGPGTRLTVT.

The chain employs TRBV9 and TRBJ2-3; 8 bases are a match to TRBD2. There are 15 residues in the CDR3. J lost 5 bases, V lost 6 bases, and 11 bases had no gene match. Germline values: CDR1 SGDLS, CDR2 YYNGEE. CDR3 bases: TGTGCCAGCAACGCGGGTAGCGGGACAATAGATACGCAGTATTTT. Protein sequence: CASNAGSGTIDTQYF. The variable domain in full, completed from reference TRBV9 and TRBJ2-3, reads DSGVTQTPKHLITATGQRVTLRCSPRSGDLSVYWYQQSLDQGLQFLIQYYNGEERAKGNILERFSAQQFPDLHSELNLSSLELGDSALYFCASNAGSGTIDTQYFGPGTRLTVL.

The genes are TRBV29-1 and TRBJ2-5; TRBD2 aligns across 7 bases. This CDR3 has 12 residues. The V and J ends lost 7 bases and 5 bases, in that order; junction bases with no gene match: 7. CDR1 is SQVTM and CDR2 is ANQGSEA in the germline V gene. The CDR3, as DNA: TGCAGCGCTAGCGGCGCCGAGGAGACCCAGTACTTC. This gives the protein CSASGAEETQYF. Supplemented by reference TRBV29-1 and TRBJ2-5, the full variable domain reads SAVISQKPSRDICQRGTSLTIQCQVDSQVTMMFWYRQQPGQSLTLIATANQGSEATYESGFVIDKFPISRPNLTFSTLTVSNMSPEDSSIYLCSASGAEETQYFGPGTRLLVL.

This clone occurred once. V is TRBV7-3 and J is TRBJ2-2; 9 nucleotides line up with TRBD1. The CDR3 is made up of 13 amino acids. From germline, CDR1 is SGHTA and CDR2 FQGTGA. Trimming took 5 bases from V and 6 from J; bases not matched to a gene: 1. The CDR3, as DNA: TGTGCCAGCAGCGGGACAGGGTCCGGGGAGCTGTTTTTT. Protein product: CASSGTGSGELFF.

This chain joins TRBV4-1 and TRBJ1-2; 10 nucleotides agree with TRBD1. Germline CDR1 and CDR2: MGHRA and YSYEKL. The ends lost 4 bases at V and 4 bases at J; junction bases unmatched: 9. The CDR3 extends over 16 amino acids. The CDR3 coding sequence is TGCGCCAGCAGCCCTTCCGGGACAGGGGCTTCCTATGGCTACACCTTC. Its translation: CASSPSGTGASYGYTF.

The J gene is TRBJ2-3, the V gene TRBV28, with TRBD2 matching 13 bases. Germline CDR1 is MDHEN and CDR2 is SYDVKM. The CDR3 spans 18 residues. V trimming: 5 bases; J trimming: 2 bases; junction bases outside the gene matches: 10. In nucleotides, the CDR3 is TGTGCCAGCAGTACCGGACTAGCGGGGGCCCTTGACACAGATACGCAGTATTTT. This encodes CASSTGLAGALDTDTQYF.

This chain connects TRBV6-6 to TRBJ1-1, with a possible D match to TRBD1 (6 bases). There are 16 residues in the CDR3. V lost 11 bases and J 1 base, leaving 23 bases between the germline ends. Germline V gives CDR1 MNHNY, CDR2 SVGAGI (reference sequence). The CDR3 sequence is CALSGGRVGKNTEAFF. The CDR3 region has the DNA TGTGCCCTATCCGGGGGGCGCGTTGGGAAGAACACTGAAGCTTTCTTT.

The genes are TRBV6-5 and TRBJ2-1; TRBD2 matches at 9 bases. This CDR3 comprises 15 residues. V was pared by 6 bases and J by 7 bases, with 10 bases of the junction left unmatched. Germline V gives CDR1 MNHEY, CDR2 SVGAGI. The CDR3 DNA reads TGTGCCAGCAGCCCCGGGCTAGCGGGATCGAATGAGCAGTTCTTC. As protein: CASSPGLAGSNEQFF.

In its sample, this clone was seen once. The V and J genes are TRBV7-3 and TRBJ1-1; D remains unclear. Germline V lookup: CDR1 SGHTA, CDR2 FQGTGA. V was shortened by 3 bases and J by 1 base, with 9 bases between the two germline ends. CDR3 size: 14 residues. The CDR3 region is CASSFGGRNTEAFF. CDR3 bases: TGTGCCAGCAGCTTTGGAGGAAGGAACACTGAAGCTTTCTTT.

The chain is built from TRBV2 and TRBJ2-1; 8 bases are a match to TRBD2. Germline V gene data show CDR1 as SNHLY and CDR2 as FYNNEI. The CDR3 contains 12 residues. V shed 10 bases and J 9 bases; nucleotides not matched to a gene: 8. This CDR3 reads CAISSGSSEQFF. The DNA of the CDR3 is TGTGCCATCTCGAGCGGGAGTAGTGAGCAGTTCTTC.

The V and J genes are TRBV19 and TRBJ2-6, with TRBD1 as a possible D gene (6 bases). V was pared by 4 bases and J by 0 bases, with 10 bases between. The CDR3 runs to 16 residues. Germline V gives CDR1 LNHDA, CDR2 SQIVND (reference sequence). The CDR3 DNA is TGTGCCAGTAGTAACAGGGTGGCCTCTGGGGCCAACGTCCTGACTTTC. This codes for CASSNRVASGANVLTF.

The chain combines TRBV7-9 with TRBJ1-1; the D is unclear. V was pared by 4 bases and J by 11 bases, with 14 bases between. The CDR3 has 12 amino acids. CDR1 is SEHNR, CDR2 FQNEAQ, per germline (reference sequence). The CDR3 reads CASSYDGVFAFF. Here the CDR3 DNA reads TGTGCCAGCAGCTACGACGGGGTGTTTGCTTTCTTT. The whole variable domain, remainder taken from reference TRBV7-9 and TRBJ1-1, is DTGVSQNPRHKITKRGQNVTFRCDPISEHNRLYWYRQTLGQGPEFLTYFQNEAQLEKSRLLSDRFSAERPKGSFSTLEIQRTEQGDSAMYLCASSYDGVFAFFGQGTRLTVV.

The gene calls are TRBV5-1 and TRBJ2-3, with 12 bases identical to TRBD2. With 0 bases clipped from V and 4 bases from J, the junction kept 3 bases outside the gene matches. This CDR3 is 16 amino acids long. Germline CDR1 is SGHRS and CDR2 is YFSETQ. This CDR3 is CASSLGTSGEADTQYF. The CDR3 DNA is TGCGCCAGCAGCTTGGGGACTAGCGGGGAGGCAGATACGCAGTATTTT.

The V and J genes are TRBV6-6 and TRBJ1-1, with 12 bases fitting TRBD1. This CDR3 is 14 amino acids long. V dropped 5 bases and J dropped 2; count of bases not matched to a gene: 0. Germline values: CDR1 MNHNY, CDR2 SVGAGI (reference sequence). The chain's CDR3 is CASSGTGGNTEAFF. DNA of the CDR3: TGTGCCAGCAGTGGGACAGGGGGCAACACTGAAGCTTTCTTT.

This chain links TRBV2 with TRBJ2-7; tentative D call: TRBD2 (6 bases). The CDR3 is 14 amino acids. V shed 3 bases and J shed 3 bases, with 12 bases lying between them. CDR1 and CDR2 from the germline V gene are SNHLY and FYNNEI. In DNA, the CDR3 is TGTGCCAGCAGTGACCAGGGACTGGGCTACGAGCAGTACTTC. Protein product: CASSDQGLGYEQYF.

V and J are TRBV29-1 and TRBJ2-7; a possible D gene is TRBD1 (5 bases). Trimming left V 2 bases short and J 3 bases short, with 11 bases between. The CDR3 spans 13 residues. Germline V CDR1 and CDR2: SQVTM, ANQGSEA. CDR3 loop: CSVEPRVGYEQYF. The CDR3 bases are TGCAGCGTTGAACCCAGGGTTGGCTACGAGCAGTACTTC.